The 13 T cell receptor beta chains below all came from one sample that was sequenced in a study of control samples from healthy donors and cancer patients. Generated by immunoSEQ multiplex PCR, the TCRdb table keeps only in-frame clones and is missing some. The sample carries fewer than 200,000 clones, approximately 92% recorded once. Material for sequencing was blood. Every receptor here comes from a man aged 25 to 40 in good health.

V usage is TRBV10-3 and J usage is TRBJ1-1, with 9 positions matching TRBD1. The CDR3 contains 14 residues. V shed 6 bases and J 5 bases; nucleotides not matched to a gene: 7. In germline, CDR1 is ENHRY, CDR2 SYGVKD. The CDR3 nucleotides read TGTGCCATCAGCCCCGGGACAGGGCAAACTGAAGCTTTCTTT. It encodes CAISPGTGQTEAFF.

The chain carries TRBV10-1 and TRBJ2-5; 11 bases map to TRBD2. This CDR3 has 16 residues. Looked up from germline, CDR1 is WNHNN and CDR2 is SYGVQD (reference sequence). V was clipped by 2 bases and J by 7 bases; unmatched bases: 9. CDR3: CASSEGLAGGSGTQYF. In DNA form, the CDR3 reads TGCGCCAGCAGTGAGGGGCTAGCGGGAGGCTCGGGGACCCAGTACTTC.

This chain uses TRBV4-2 with TRBJ2-1; TRBD2 matches at 11 bases. Germline lookup yields CDR1 LGHNA and CDR2 YNFKEQ. The J segment lost 4 bases and the V segment lost 1 base, leaving 6 bases of the junction unmatched. The CDR3 contains 17 residues. As DNA, the CDR3 is TGTGCCAGCAGCCAAGGTATCGGGACTAGCGGTTACAATGAGCAGTTCTTC. It codes for CASSQGIGTSGYNEQFF.

The rearrangement joins TRBV2 to TRBJ2-7; D may be TRBD1 or TRBD2 (5 bases each). V was trimmed by 5 bases and J by 2 bases, leaving 16 bases between them. The CDR3 length is 15 residues. Germline-derived CDR1 and CDR2 are SNHLY and FYNNEI. CDR3 region: CASSYAGTGPYEQYF. CDR3 sequence (DNA): TGTGCCAGCAGTTATGCCGGGACGGGACCCTACGAGCAGTACTTC.

The rearrangement uses TRBV12-3 or TRBV12-4 and TRBJ1-2, with D maybe TRBD1 (6 bases). The CDR3 spans 12 residues. Between the trimmed V and J ends, which lost 6 bases and 4 bases, there was a span of 9 bases. The CDR3 is CASRRTAYGYTF. The DNA for the CDR3 is TGTGCCAGCAGGAGGACAGCCTATGGCTACACCTTC.

V usage is TRBV7-2 and J usage is TRBJ1-4; no clear D. The CDR3 is made up of 16 amino acids. The germline CDR1 and CDR2 sequences are SGHTA and FQGNSA. V was pared by 5 bases and J by 8 bases, with 21 bases between. CDR3 loop: CASSLAHGGLREKLFF. DNA of the CDR3: TGTGCCAGCAGCCTGGCCCACGGCGGTCTACGGGAAAAACTGTTTTTT.

This clone was counted only a few times. The chain carries TRBV5-6 and TRBJ2-7; possibly TRBD1 for D (6 bases). This CDR3 is built from 13 residues. Germline CDR1 is SGHDT and CDR2 is YYEEEE. The V end lost 4 bases, the J end lost 2 bases, and 10 bases lay between the germline ends. The chain's CDR3 is CASSVDRTYEQYF. CDR3 coding DNA: TGTGCCAGCAGCGTGGACAGAACCTACGAGCAGTACTTC. The full variable domain, with the rest looked up from reference TRBV5-6 and TRBJ2-7, is DAGVTQSPTHLIKTRGQQVTLRCSPKSGHDTVSWYQQALGQGPQFIFQYYEEEERQRGNFPDRFSGHQFPNYSSELNVNALLLGDSALYLCASSVDRTYEQYFGPGTRLTVT.

This rearrangement joins TRBV19 to TRBJ2-1; D might be TRBD1 or TRBD2, each matching 5 bases. V shed 6 bases and J shed 15 bases, with 21 bases lying between them. There are 13 residues in the CDR3. Germline CDR1 reads LNHDA; CDR2 reads SQIVND (reference sequence). The CDR3 DNA follows: TGTGCCAGTAGCATGGATTCCGGGACCCCGGGGTTCTTC. Its translation: CASSMDSGTPGFF.

The chain recombines TRBV5-1 with TRBJ1-2, with D perhaps matching TRBD1 (6 bases). V lost 0 bases and J lost 1, with 10 bases in between. Germline values: CDR1 SGHRS, CDR2 YFSETQ. CDR3 length: 15 amino acids. In DNA form, the CDR3 reads TGCGCCAGCAGCTTGGGGGGGGCGCTTAACTATGGCTACACCTTC. The encoded protein is CASSLGGALNYGYTF.

This clone has only one observation. The chain has TRBV6-5 and TRBJ1-2; a possible D gene is TRBD1 (5 bases). CDR1 is MNHEY and CDR2 is SVGAGI in the germline V gene. V lost 7 bases and J lost 4, with 16 bases in between. The CDR3 sequence is 14 residues long. CDR3 sequence: CASTHTGGGYGYTF. DNA of the CDR3: TGTGCCAGCACTCATACCGGGGGGGGCTATGGCTACACCTTC.

This chain joins TRBV25-1 and TRBJ2-3; D not certain. Germline V gives CDR1 MGHDK, CDR2 SYGVNS. V shed 4 bases and J shed 3 bases, with 5 bases lying between them. The CDR3 is 12 residues long. The CDR3 spells CASSAGTDTQYF. CDR3 sequence (DNA): TGTGCCAGCAGTGCCGGAACAGATACGCAGTATTTT.

The rearrangement uses TRBV5-4 and TRBJ1-1; D not certain. Trimming cost V 4 bases and J 0 bases, with 13 bases left between them. Germline V lookup: CDR1 SGHNT, CDR2 YYREEE (reference sequence). The CDR3 loop spans 15 amino acids. The CDR3 region has the DNA TGTGCCAGCAGCCCCCAATCTAGGATGAACACTGAAGCTTTCTTT. Its protein is CASSPQSRMNTEAFF.

The J gene is TRBJ1-1, the V gene TRBV7-9, with D possibly being TRBD1 (6 bases). Deletions cut 5 bases from V and 5 bases from J, with 18 bases between. Looked up from germline, CDR1 is SEHNR and CDR2 is FQNEAQ (reference sequence). This CDR3 comprises 15 residues. The DNA of the CDR3 is TGTGCCAGCAGCCCTAGCCAGGGGAAGCGGACTGAAGCTTTCTTT. Its protein product is CASSPSQGKRTEAFF.